The sequence of this T cell receptor beta chain was determined in a study of metastatic and nonmetastatic thyroid tumors. Across the whole study: Malignant and benign thyroid patients had repertoires compared in peripheral blood and tumor or nodule tissue.

Authors' processing steps: Variation in CDR3 across clinicopathological groups served as the basis for constructing a distant-metastasis classifier in papillary thyroid cancer. TCRdb used MiXCR to call clones anew from the PCR reads. What appears here as the V and J calls and clone size reflects TCRdb's work, not the paper's. The repertoire holds 17,000 or so clones, with about 25% as singletons. Findings and caveats of the study: Compared with benign nodules, malignant thyroid tumors were reported to have significantly higher TCR beta diversity in both blood and tumor.

Germline V gene sequence: CDR1 SGDLS, CDR2 YYNGEE. The germline V and J ends were trimmed by 0 bases and 6 bases, with 12 bases remaining between them. The CDR3 has 14 amino acids. Nobody among the patients had been given any treatment before thyroid surgery. With respect to this clone: What it binds is not known.

This clonotype was obtained from a female donor with papillary thyroid cancer or a benign thyroid nodule (not recorded which). Some clones in this sample may be carry-over from other donors' samples. The gene calls are TRBV9 and TRBJ1-2; D might be TRBD1 (5 bases). The specimen was adjacent normal tissue. The CDR3 nucleotides are TGTGCCAGCAGCGTAGGATACGGGGCGGATGGCTACACCTTC. It is translated as CASSVGYGADGYTF.